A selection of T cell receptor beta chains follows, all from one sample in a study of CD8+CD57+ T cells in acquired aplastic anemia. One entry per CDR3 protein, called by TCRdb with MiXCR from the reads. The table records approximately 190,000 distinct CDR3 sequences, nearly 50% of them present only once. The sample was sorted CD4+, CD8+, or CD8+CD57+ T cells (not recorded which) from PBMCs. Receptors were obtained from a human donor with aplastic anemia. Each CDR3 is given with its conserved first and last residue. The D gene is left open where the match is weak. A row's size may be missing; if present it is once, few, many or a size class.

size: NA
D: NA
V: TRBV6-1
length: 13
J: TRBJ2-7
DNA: TGTGCCAGCAGATCGACTAGGTCCTACGAGCAGTACTTC
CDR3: CASRSTRSYEQYF

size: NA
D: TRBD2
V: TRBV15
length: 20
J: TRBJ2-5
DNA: TGTGCCACCAGCAGAGATAGGGAGACTAGCGGGATATGGGTCCAAGAGACCCAGTACTTC
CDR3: CATSRDRETSGIWVQETQYF

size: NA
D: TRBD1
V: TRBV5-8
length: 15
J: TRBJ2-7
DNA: TGTGCCAGCAGCTTGTTTAGGCAGGGGGTTTACGAGCAGTACTTC
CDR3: CASSLFRQGVYEQYF

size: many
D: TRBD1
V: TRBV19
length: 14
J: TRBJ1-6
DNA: TGTGCCAGTAGAATGGGACAGGGGAATTCACCCCTCCACTTT
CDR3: CASRMGQGNSPLHF

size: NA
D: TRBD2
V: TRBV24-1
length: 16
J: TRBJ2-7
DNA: TGTGCCACCAGTGACGGGGGACTAGCGGGAGGGCGGGAGCAGTACTTC
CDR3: CATSDGGLAGGREQYF

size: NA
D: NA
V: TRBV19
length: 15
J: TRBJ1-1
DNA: TGTGCCAGTAGTATGGGGGGCAGGCTGAACACTGAAGCTTTCTTT
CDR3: CASSMGGRLNTEAFF

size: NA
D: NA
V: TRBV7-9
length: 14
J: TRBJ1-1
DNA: TGTGCCAGCAGTTGGGACACCACGAACACTGAAGCTTTCTTT
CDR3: CASSWDTTNTEAFF

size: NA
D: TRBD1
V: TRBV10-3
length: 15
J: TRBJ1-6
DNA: TGTGCCATCAGCGAAGTCAGGGGGACACATTCACCCCTCCACTTT
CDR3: CAISEVRGTHSPLHF

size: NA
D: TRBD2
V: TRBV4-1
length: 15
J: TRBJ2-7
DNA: TGCGCCAGCAGCCGGACTAGCGGGCGGGGATACGAGCAGTACTTC
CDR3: CASSRTSGRGYEQYF

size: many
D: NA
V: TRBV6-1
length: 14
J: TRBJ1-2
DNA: TGTGCCAGCGGCTCTTTTGGGCTCAGCTATGGCTACACCTTC
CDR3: CASGSFGLSYGYTF

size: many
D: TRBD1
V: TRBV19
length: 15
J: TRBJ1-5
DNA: TGTGCCAGTAGTTCACAGGGGGAAGTGGCTCAGCCCCAGCATTTT
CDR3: CASSSQGEVAQPQHF

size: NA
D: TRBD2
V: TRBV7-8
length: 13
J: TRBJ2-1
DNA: TGTGCCAGCAGCTGGACTAGTGCCAATGAGCAGTTCTTC
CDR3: CASSWTSANEQFF

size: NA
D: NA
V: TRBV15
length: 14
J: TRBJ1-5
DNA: TGTGCCACCAGCAGCAGGGCCGGTAATCAGCCCCAGCATTTT
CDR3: CATSSRAGNQPQHF

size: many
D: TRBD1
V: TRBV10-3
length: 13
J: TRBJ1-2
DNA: TGTGCCATCAGTGGGGACAGGTACTATGGCTACACCTTC
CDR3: CAISGDRYYGYTF

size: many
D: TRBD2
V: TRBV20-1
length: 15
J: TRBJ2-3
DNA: TGCAGTGTTCCCGGGGTAGCGGGGGGCACAGATACGCAGTATTTT
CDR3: CSVPGVAGGTDTQYF

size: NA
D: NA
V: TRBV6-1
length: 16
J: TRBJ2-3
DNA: TGTGCCAGCACGACCCGGGACCGGGGCGGCACAGATACGCAGTATTTT
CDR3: CASTTRDRGGTDTQYF

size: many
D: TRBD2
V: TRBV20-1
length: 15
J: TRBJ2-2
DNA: TGCAGTGCTCGGGAGGCGAGGGCGGGGACCGGGGAGCTGTTTTTT
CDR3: CSAREARAGTGELFF